One sample yielded the 5 T cell receptor beta chains listed below, sequenced in a study of Ad26.COV2.S vaccination and SARS-CoV-2 variants. Treatment noted: 15 to 20 received Ad26.COV2.S at low or high dose, single or two shots; 5 received placebo; per-sample allocation not given. After the first vaccine or placebo injection, samples were drawn on day 63. Sequencing was performed with immunoSEQ multiplex PCR; in TCRdb, only in-frame clones are kept and a portion is missing. This table holds about 350,000 clones, around 88% found once. The specimen comprised peripheral blood, sampled in a trial of Ad26.COV2.S vaccine versus placebo. These receptors were taken from a person aged 18-65 years who received the Ad26.COV2.S COVID-19 vaccine or a placebo.

The chain uses TRBV15 and TRBJ2-5; TRBD2 aligns across 7 bases. Germline lookup yields CDR1 LNHNV and CDR2 YYDKDF (reference sequence). This CDR3 is 15 amino acids long. J lost 5 bases, V lost 2 bases, and 8 bases had no gene match. The CDR3 protein is CATSRSGAGWETQYF. The CDR3 DNA is TGTGCCACCAGCAGAAGTGGAGCGGGGTGGGAGACCCAGTACTTC.

This rearrangement joins TRBV7-2 to TRBJ2-2; tentative D call: TRBD1 (6 bases). V dropped 5 bases and J dropped 0 bases, with 10 bases sitting between them. Germline V gene lookup returns CDR1 SGHTA and CDR2 FQGNSA. This CDR3 has 15 amino acids. CDR3: CASSRTDSNTGELFF. The CDR3 DNA is TGTGCCAGCAGCCGGACAGACTCGAACACCGGGGAGCTGTTTTTT.

The V call is TRBV13, the J call TRBJ2-3; D unresolved. Germline CDR1 PRHDT, CDR2 FYEKMQ (reference sequence). The CDR3 consists of 12 residues. Trimming pared 1 base from V and 4 bases from J, leaving 3 bases between. The CDR3 spells CASSLDSDTQYF. The CDR3 nucleotides read TGTGCCAGCAGCTTAGATTCAGATACGCAGTATTTT.

The chain joins TRBV6-5 to TRBJ2-2; possible D gene TRBD1, 6 bases. Trimming removed 5 bases at V and 6 bases at J, with 13 bases between. Looked up from germline, CDR1 is MNHEY and CDR2 is SVGAGI. This CDR3 is 14 amino acids long. CDR3 DNA sequence: TGTGCCAGCAGTCAAAACAGGGCCGCCGGGGAGCTGTTTTTT. It codes for CASSQNRAAGELFF.

The chain recombines TRBV29-1 with TRBJ2-5; no clear D gene. This CDR3 comprises 14 residues. V dropped 1 base and J dropped 5 bases, with 14 bases sitting between them. Germline V lookup: CDR1 SQVTM, CDR2 ANQGSEA. CDR3 protein: CSVEAGEAAETQYF. Written as DNA, the CDR3 is TGCAGCGTTGAAGCCGGCGAAGCAGCGGAGACCCAGTACTTC.